The 21 T cell receptor beta chains given below trace back to one sample, sequenced in a study of OX40 agonist ivuxolimab in advanced cancers. Measured with immunoSEQ multiplex PCR; TCRdb has only the in-frame clones, and not every one. The sample includes about 100,000 clones, around 87% seen only once; the top ten take around 0.16%. Sequences were derived from CD4+ or CD8+ T cells sorted from blood, sampled in a trial of the OX40 agonist ivuxolimab. These receptors all stem from an adult with an advanced solid tumor such as melanoma, head and neck, liver or kidney cancer.

The V and J genes are TRBV27 and TRBJ2-6, with a tentative D call TRBD2 (6 bases). V was cut by 1 base and J by 1 base, with 14 bases left in between. Germline CDR1 and CDR2: MNHEY and SMNVEV (reference sequence). This CDR3 region has 18 residues. CDR3 nucleotides: TGTGCCAGCAGTTTATTCGGGGGTAGAGTTTCTGGGGCCAACGTCCTGACTTTC. Translation gives CASSLFGGRVSGANVLTF.

On this clone itself: At one boundary the junction diverges from the germline segment, which might be a read error. V and J are TRBV5-1 and TRBJ2-3, with 10 bases fitting TRBD1. There are 13 residues in the CDR3. Germline CDR1 reads SGHRS; CDR2 reads YFSETQ. The CDR3 loop is CASSLETGTGVVF. CDR3 nucleotides: TGCGCCAGCAGCTTGGAAACCGGGACAGGGGTTGTGTTT.

The rearrangement joins TRBV5-8 to TRBJ1-5; the D gene is possibly TRBD1 (5 bases). The CDR3 extends over 15 amino acids. Deletions cut 0 bases from V and 5 bases from J, with 12 bases between. Germline CDR1 reads SGHTS; CDR2 reads YDEGEE. The CDR3 sequence: CASSLGTRGDQPQHF. Here the CDR3 DNA reads TGTGCCAGCAGCTTGGGCACTAGGGGCGATCAGCCCCAGCATTTT.

The chain couples TRBV5-4 to TRBJ2-1; a possible D gene is TRBD1 (5 bases). Looked up from germline, CDR1 is SGHNT and CDR2 is YYREEE (reference sequence). Trimming pared 4 bases from V and 9 bases from J, leaving 20 bases between. The CDR3 has 15 amino acids. This CDR3 is CASSQEKDHRGEQFF. DNA of the CDR3: TGTGCCAGCAGCCAAGAGAAGGACCATAGGGGTGAGCAGTTCTTC.

V and J are TRBV6-1 and TRBJ2-7, with D tentatively TRBD2 (5 bases). CDR1 is MNHNS and CDR2 is SASEGT in the germline V gene. CDR3 length: 15 amino acids. Trimming left V 5 bases short and J 2 bases short, with 16 bases between. The CDR3 DNA sequence: TGTGCCAGCAGTTTTGAGGCGGGCAATACCTACGAGCAGTACTTC. It yields the protein CASSFEAGNTYEQYF.

The V gene is TRBV5-1, the J gene TRBJ1-2, with D uncertain. Trimming pared 2 bases from V and 3 bases from J, leaving 5 bases between. Germline V gene data show CDR1 as SGHRS and CDR2 as YFSETQ. The CDR3 has 12 amino acids. CDR3 DNA: TGCGCCAGCAGCTTAGGGTACTATGGCTACACCTTC. This translates into CASSLGYYGYTF. Based on the CDR3 plus reference TRBV5-1 and TRBJ1-2, the full variable domain is KAGVTQTPRYLIKTRGQQVTLSCSPISGHRSVSWYQQTPGQGLQFLFEYFSETQRNKGNFPGRFSGRQFSNSRSEMNVSTLELGDSALYLCASSLGYYGYTFGSGTRLTVV.

J is TRBJ2-7 and V is TRBV2; 8 nucleotides line up with TRBD2. The junction had 11 bases not matched to a gene; V was cut back by 10 bases and J by 6 bases. The germline CDR1 and CDR2 sequences are SNHLY and FYNNEI. The CDR3 length is 13 residues. CDR3 in DNA: TGTGCCATTACCGGGACTAGTACTTTCGAGCAGTACTTC. Residues: CAITGTSTFEQYF.

V gene TRBV27 combines with J gene TRBJ1-4, with D maybe TRBD1 (5 bases). Germline CDR1 reads MNHEY; CDR2 reads SMNVEV (reference sequence). Trimming took off 4 bases at V and 4 bases at J, with 10 bases between the two ends. The CDR3 extends over 14 amino acids. The CDR3, as DNA: TGTGCCAGCAGTTCTTCAGGGTATAATGAAAAACTGTTTTTT. It codes for CASSSSGYNEKLFF.

This rearrangement joins TRBV6-1 to TRBJ1-2, with a possible D match to TRBD1 (6 bases). The V gene's germline CDR1 is MNHNS and CDR2 SASEGT. The CDR3 covers 16 residues. The V gene lost 2 bases and the J gene lost 3 bases, with 16 bases spanning the gap. CDR3 in DNA: TGTGCCAGCAGTGAACTCGGACAGCTTAACTACTATGGCTACACCTTC. Protein product: CASSELGQLNYYGYTF.

The chain couples TRBV5-4 to TRBJ2-2; 7 nucleotides agree with TRBD1. The CDR3 covers 15 residues. In germline, CDR1 is SGHNT, CDR2 YYREEE (reference sequence). V gave up 0 bases and J gave up 6 bases; unmatched junction bases: 5. The CDR3 nucleotides read TGTGCCAGCAGCTTGGGACAGGGTGGATCCGGGGAGCTGTTTTTT. As protein: CASSLGQGGSGELFF.

The chain couples TRBV5-1 to TRBJ1-2; unclear D gene. Per germline, CDR1 SGHRS and CDR2 YFSETQ. The CDR3 runs to 14 residues. Between the trimmed V and J ends, which lost 4 bases and 1 base, there was a span of 11 bases. DNA of the CDR3: TGCGCCAGCAGCCAACTACAGAGTAACTATGGCTACACCTTC. Its translation is CASSQLQSNYGYTF.

This clone has just a few counts. This chain connects TRBV30 to TRBJ1-2; D uncertain. The CDR3 length is 14 residues. Trimming pared 0 bases from V and 2 bases from J, leaving 10 bases between. The germline V gene has CDR1 GTSNPN and CDR2 SVGIG (reference sequence). DNA of the CDR3: TGTGCCTGGAGTGTACTCGCCAGGAACTATGGCTACACCTTC. This codes for CAWSVLARNYGYTF.

J is TRBJ1-2 and V is TRBV6-5; 9 bases are shared with TRBD1. In germline, CDR1 is MNHEY, CDR2 SVGAGI. V shed 10 bases, J shed 2 bases, and the junction held 11 bases outside the gene matches. The CDR3 spans 15 residues. For the CDR3, the DNA is TGTGCCACCGCTACCACAGGGGGCATCAACTATGGCTACACCTTC. It specifies CATATTGGINYGYTF.

The rearrangement uses TRBV11-2 and TRBJ2-7; D uncertain. V was cut by 5 bases and J by 4 bases, with 15 bases left in between. The CDR3 totals 14 residues. Germline loops: CDR1 SGHAT, CDR2 FQNNGV. This chain's CDR3 is CASSLRHARYEQYF. CDR3 DNA: TGTGCCAGCAGCCTTAGACACGCCAGGTACGAGCAGTACTTC.

The chain joins TRBV30 to TRBJ1-2, with D possibly TRBD1 on 6 matching bases. Germline V gene data show CDR1 as GTSNPN and CDR2 as SVGIG (reference sequence). V was cut by 3 bases and J by 4 bases, with 18 bases left in between. The CDR3 runs to 15 residues. As DNA, the CDR3 is TGTGCCTGGAGGGGGGGGCGTAGGGACCGCTATGGCTACACCTTC. It yields the protein CAWRGGRRDRYGYTF.

In DNA form, the CDR3 reads TGCGCCAGCAGCCAAAAACCATCTTCCTCCTACAATGAGCAGTTCTTC. This codes for CASSQKPSSSYNEQFF. The rearrangement links TRBV4-1 to TRBJ2-1; D gene uncertain. V gave up 2 bases and J gave up 0 bases, with 11 bases separating them. Germline-derived CDR1 and CDR2 are MGHRA and YSYEKL. The CDR3 length is 16 residues.

The chain recombines TRBV5-1 with TRBJ2-1, with 16 bases identical to TRBD2. This CDR3 contains 17 residues. V trimming: 3 bases; J trimming: 6 bases; junction bases outside the gene matches: 6. CDR1 and CDR2 from the germline V gene are SGHRS and YFSETQ. The CDR3 nucleotides are TGCGCCAGCAGCTCGGGACTAGCGGGAGGGCCGGGCAATGAGCAGTTCTTC. Translating it yields CASSSGLAGGPGNEQFF.

The J gene is TRBJ1-1, the V gene TRBV28; D possibly corresponds to TRBD1 (5 bases). This CDR3 has 16 residues. CDR1 and CDR2 from the germline V gene are MDHEN and SYDVKM. Trimming pared 4 bases from V and 6 bases from J, leaving 21 bases between. CDR3 sequence reads: CASSSPGAIVIPEAFF. In DNA, the CDR3 is TGTGCCAGCAGTTCACCTGGGGCGATTGTCATACCTGAAGCTTTCTTT.

The gene calls are TRBV28 and TRBJ1-2; 7 bases map to TRBD1. Unmatched junction bases numbered 9, after V lost 6 bases and J lost 5 bases. The CDR3 is made up of 14 amino acids. Germline V gives CDR1 MDHEN, CDR2 SYDVKM. The CDR3 spells CASRRQGGIYGYTF. DNA for the CDR3: TGTGCCAGCAGGCGACAGGGAGGGATATATGGCTACACCTTC.

The chain couples TRBV7-3 to TRBJ1-1; D gene ambiguous. The germline gives CDR1 SGHTA, CDR2 FQGTGA. This CDR3 contains 14 residues. Trimming stripped 5 bases from V and 1 base from J, with 11 bases between. The CDR3 DNA reads TGTGCCAGCAGCCCAACCGTCAGGAACACTGAAGCTTTCTTT. It encodes CASSPTVRNTEAFF.

In nucleotides, the CDR3 is TGTGCCTACGTGGTCCAGACGACCCAGTACTTC. Its protein is CAYVVQTTQYF. V usage is TRBV30 and J usage is TRBJ2-5, with D unresolved. This CDR3 contains 11 residues. CDR1 and CDR2 from the germline V gene are GTSNPN and SVGIG (reference sequence). The germline V and J ends were trimmed by 7 bases and 7 bases, with 13 bases remaining between them.